This T cell receptor beta chain comes out of a study of blood T cell repertoires in COVID-19. Produced via immunoSEQ multiplex PCR; TCRdb's table is partial and in-frame only. The sample shows 76,000 or so clones, 70% to 90% of them seen only once. Germline V gives CDR1 MDHEN, CDR2 SYDVKM. Trimming cost V 6 bases and J 2 bases, with 7 bases left between them. The CDR3 is 12 residues long. The sample consisted of peripheral blood. The receptor was derived from a man in his thirties or forties with acute or convalescent COVID-19. The chain uses TRBV28 and TRBJ1-1; a possible D gene is TRBD1 (5 bases). The CDR3 nucleotides read TGTGCCAGCAGGCGGGGCAACACTGAAGCTTTCTTT. Protein: CASRRGNTEAFF.